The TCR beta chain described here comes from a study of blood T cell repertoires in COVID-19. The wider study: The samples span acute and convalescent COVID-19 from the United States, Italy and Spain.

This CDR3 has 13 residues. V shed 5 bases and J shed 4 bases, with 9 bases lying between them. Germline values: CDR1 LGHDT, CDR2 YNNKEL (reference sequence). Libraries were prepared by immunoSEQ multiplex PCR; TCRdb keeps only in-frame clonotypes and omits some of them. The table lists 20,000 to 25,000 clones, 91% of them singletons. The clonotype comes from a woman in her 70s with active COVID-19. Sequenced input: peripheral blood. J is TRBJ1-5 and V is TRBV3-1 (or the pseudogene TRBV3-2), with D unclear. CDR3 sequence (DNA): TGTGCCAGCAGCTCACTATCGAATCAGCCCCAGCATTTT. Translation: CASSSLSNQPQHF.